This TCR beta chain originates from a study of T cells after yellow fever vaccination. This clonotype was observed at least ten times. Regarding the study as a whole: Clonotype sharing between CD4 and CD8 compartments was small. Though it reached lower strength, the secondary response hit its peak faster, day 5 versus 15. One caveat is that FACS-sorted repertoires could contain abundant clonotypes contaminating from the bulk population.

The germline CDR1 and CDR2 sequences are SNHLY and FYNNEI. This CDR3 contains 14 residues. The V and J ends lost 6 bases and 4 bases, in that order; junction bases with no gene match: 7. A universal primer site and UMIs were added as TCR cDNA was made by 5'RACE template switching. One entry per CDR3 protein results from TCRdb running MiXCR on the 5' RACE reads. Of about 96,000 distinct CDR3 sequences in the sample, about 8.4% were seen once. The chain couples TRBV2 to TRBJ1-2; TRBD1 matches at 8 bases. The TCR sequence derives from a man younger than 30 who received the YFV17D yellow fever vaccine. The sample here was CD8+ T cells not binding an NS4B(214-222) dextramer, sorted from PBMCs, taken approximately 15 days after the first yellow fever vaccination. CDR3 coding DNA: TGTGCCAGCAGCCAGGGACAGGCAAGCTATGGCTACACCTTC. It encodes CASSQGQASYGYTF. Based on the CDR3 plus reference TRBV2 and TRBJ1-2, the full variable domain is EPEVTQTPSHQVTQMGQEVILRCVPISNHLYFYWYRQILGQKVEFLVSFYNNEISEKSEIFDDQFSVERPDGSNFTLKIRSTKLEDSAMYFCASSQGQASYGYTFGSGTRLTVV.